This T cell receptor beta chain was documented in a study of T cells in localized non-small cell lung cancer. About this clone: The target antigen is unknown.

Libraries were prepared by immunoSEQ multiplex PCR; TCRdb keeps only in-frame clonotypes and omits some of them. The sample yields over 35,000 clones, 65% to 90% seen once. Study-level findings and limits: Measurement of T cell clonality placed uninvolved adjacent lung highest, above the level in tumor. Heterogeneity within the tumor remains possible, as just one region underwent sequencing.

CDR1 is SGHTA and CDR2 is FQGNSA in the germline V gene. V lost 4 bases and J 6 bases, leaving 13 bases between the germline ends. The CDR3 sequence is 14 residues long. The sample consisted of peripheral blood mononuclear cells, taken before any cancer treatment. The genes are TRBV7-2 and TRBJ1-5; weak D call: TRBD1 (6 bases). The sequence was collected from a male donor at least 60 years old with stage II lung adenocarcinoma. The CDR3 reads CASSYGGLGQPQHF. Here the CDR3 DNA reads TGTGCCAGCAGCTACGGGGGGCTTGGTCAGCCCCAGCATTTT.